The source of this T cell receptor (beta chain) is a study of human T cells and chemical hapten exposure. Study-wide background: The sensitizing agent was 2% DPC, placed on around 2 cm by around 2 cm of upper inner arm skin. Mainly, slight library volume differences in the pool made TCR yields vary. Weekly administration of diphenylcyclopropenone to the scalp of patients continued throughout the approximately 24-week study.

Using its own MiXCR run on the RACE reads, TCRdb lists one record per CDR3 protein. The sample lists some 71,000 distinct CDR3 sequences, around 10% occurring once. This sample's time point: patch test 2, 6 weeks after DPC sensitization. This sample's treatment: therapeutic diphenylcyclopropenone sensitization with weekly scalp DPC. Those who donated were patients with alopecia, 18 to 70 years of age, and suitable for DPC. The CDR3 is 15 residues long. The germline CDR1 and CDR2 sequences are SEHNR and FQNEAQ (reference sequence). Trimming at V came to 3 bases and at J to 7 bases, leaving 8 bases not matched to a gene. This clonotype was found a few times.

The sequenced sample was whole blood, obtained in connection with sensitization to the hapten diphenylcyclopropenone (DPC). The chain recombines TRBV7-9 with TRBJ2-7; 11 nucleotides line up with TRBD2. The clonotype comes from a woman aged 45 to 65 with alopecia areata. Some clones in this sample may be carry-over from other donors' samples. This CDR3 is CASSFSTSGTGEQYF. The CDR3 region has the DNA TGTGCCAGCAGCTTCTCGACTAGCGGGACGGGGGAGCAGTACTTC.